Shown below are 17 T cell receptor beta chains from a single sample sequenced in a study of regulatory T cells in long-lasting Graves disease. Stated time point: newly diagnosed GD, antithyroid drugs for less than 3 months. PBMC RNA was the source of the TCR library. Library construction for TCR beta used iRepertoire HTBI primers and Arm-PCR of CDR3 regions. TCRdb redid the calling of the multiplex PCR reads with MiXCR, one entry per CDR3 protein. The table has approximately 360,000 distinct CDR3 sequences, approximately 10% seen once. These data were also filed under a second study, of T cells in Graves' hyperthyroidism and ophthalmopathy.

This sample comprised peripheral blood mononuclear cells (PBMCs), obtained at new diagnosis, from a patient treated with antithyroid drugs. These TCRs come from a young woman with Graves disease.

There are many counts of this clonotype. The CDR3 region is CASSQDREWEKLFF. As DNA, the CDR3 is TGTGCCAGCAGCCAGGACAGGGAATGGGAAAAACTGTTTTTT. The chain joins TRBV5-5 to TRBJ1-4; TRBD1 agrees at 8 bases. After removal of 4 bases from V and 8 bases from J, the junction contained 7 bases not matched to a gene. This CDR3 contains 14 residues. In germline, CDR1 is SGHKS, CDR2 YYEKEE (reference sequence).

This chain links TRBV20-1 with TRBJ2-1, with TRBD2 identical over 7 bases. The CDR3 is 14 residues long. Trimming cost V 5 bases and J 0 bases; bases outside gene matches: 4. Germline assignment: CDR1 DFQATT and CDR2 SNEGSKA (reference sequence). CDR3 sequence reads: CSAQSGASYNEQFF. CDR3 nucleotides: TGCAGTGCTCAGAGCGGGGCCTCCTACAATGAGCAGTTCTTC.

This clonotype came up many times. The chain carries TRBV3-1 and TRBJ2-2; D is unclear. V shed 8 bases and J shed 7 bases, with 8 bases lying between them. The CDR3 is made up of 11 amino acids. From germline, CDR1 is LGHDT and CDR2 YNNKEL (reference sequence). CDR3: CASLSLGELFF. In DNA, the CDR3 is TGTGCCAGCCTCTCCCTCGGGGAGCTGTTTTTT.

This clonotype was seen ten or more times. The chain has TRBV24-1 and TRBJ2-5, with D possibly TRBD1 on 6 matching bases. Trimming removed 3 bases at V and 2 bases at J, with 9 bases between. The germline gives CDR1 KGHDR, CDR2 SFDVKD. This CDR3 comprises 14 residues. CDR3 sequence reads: CATSDTGQQETQYF. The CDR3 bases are TGTGCCACCAGTGATACGGGACAACAAGAGACCCAGTACTTC.

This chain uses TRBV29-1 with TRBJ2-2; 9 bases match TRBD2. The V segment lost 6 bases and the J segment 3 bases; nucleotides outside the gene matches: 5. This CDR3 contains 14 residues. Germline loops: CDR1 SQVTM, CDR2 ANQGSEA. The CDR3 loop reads CSVLSGGHTGELFF. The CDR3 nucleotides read TGCAGCGTACTTAGCGGGGGACACACCGGGGAGCTGTTTTTT.

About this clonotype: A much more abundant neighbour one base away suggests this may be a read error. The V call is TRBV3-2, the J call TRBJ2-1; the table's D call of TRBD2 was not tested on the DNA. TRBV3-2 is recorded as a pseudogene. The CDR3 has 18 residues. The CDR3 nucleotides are TGTGCCAGCAGCCAAGCCGGGACTAGCGGGGGATTGAACAATGAGCAGTTCTTC. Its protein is CASSQAGTSGGLNNEQFF.

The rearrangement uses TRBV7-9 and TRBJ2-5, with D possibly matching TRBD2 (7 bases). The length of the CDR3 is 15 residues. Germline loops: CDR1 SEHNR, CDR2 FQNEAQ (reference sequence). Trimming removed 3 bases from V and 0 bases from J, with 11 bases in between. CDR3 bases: TGTGCCAGCAGCTTTAGGGGGGGGAACCAAGAGACCCAGTACTTC. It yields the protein CASSFRGGNQETQYF.

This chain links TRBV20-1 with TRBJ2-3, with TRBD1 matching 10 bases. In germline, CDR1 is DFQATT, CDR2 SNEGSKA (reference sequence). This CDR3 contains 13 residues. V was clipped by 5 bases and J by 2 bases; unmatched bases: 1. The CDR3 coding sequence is TGCAGTGCTGGACAGGGGGTCACAGATACGCAGTATTTT. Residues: CSAGQGVTDTQYF.

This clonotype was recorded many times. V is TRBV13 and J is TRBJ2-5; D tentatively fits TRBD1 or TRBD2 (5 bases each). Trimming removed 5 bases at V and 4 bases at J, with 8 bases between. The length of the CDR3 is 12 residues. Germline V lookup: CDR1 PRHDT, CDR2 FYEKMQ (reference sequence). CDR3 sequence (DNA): TGTGCCAGCAGCCGAGGGGTAGAGACCCAGTACTTC. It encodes CASSRGVETQYF.

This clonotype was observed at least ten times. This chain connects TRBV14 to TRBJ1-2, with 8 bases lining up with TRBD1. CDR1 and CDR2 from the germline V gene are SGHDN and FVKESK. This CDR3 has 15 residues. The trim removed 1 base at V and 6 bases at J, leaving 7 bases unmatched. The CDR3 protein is CASSQVQGARNGYTF. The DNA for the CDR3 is TGTGCCAGCAGCCAAGTTCAGGGGGCGCGGAATGGCTACACCTTC.

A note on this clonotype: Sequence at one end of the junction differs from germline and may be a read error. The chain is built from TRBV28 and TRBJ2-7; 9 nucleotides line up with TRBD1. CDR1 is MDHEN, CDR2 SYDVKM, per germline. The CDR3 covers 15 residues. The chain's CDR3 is CAGSETGGFFYEQYF. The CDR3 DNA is TGTGCCGGCAGTGAAACAGGGGGCTTTTTCTACGAGCAGTACTTC.

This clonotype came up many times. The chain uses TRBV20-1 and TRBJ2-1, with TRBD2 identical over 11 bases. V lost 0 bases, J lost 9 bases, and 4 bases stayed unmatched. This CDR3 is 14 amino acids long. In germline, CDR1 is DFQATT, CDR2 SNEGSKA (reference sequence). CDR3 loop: CSARDLLAGGEQFF. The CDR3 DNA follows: TGCAGTGCTAGAGATCTCCTAGCGGGGGGTGAGCAGTTCTTC.

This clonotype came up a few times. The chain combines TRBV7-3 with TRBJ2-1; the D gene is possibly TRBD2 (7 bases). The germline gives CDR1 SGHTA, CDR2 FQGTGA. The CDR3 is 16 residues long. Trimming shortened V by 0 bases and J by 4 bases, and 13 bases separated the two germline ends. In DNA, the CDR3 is TGTGCCAGCAGCTTAACCGCGGGGGCGAATTACAATGAGCAGTTCTTC. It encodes CASSLTAGANYNEQFF.

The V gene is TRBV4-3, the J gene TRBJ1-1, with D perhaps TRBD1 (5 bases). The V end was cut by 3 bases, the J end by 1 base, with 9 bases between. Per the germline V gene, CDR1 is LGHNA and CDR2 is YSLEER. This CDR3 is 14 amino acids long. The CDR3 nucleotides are TGCGCCAGCAGCCAGACAGTGGGGAACACTGAAGCTTTCTTT. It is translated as CASSQTVGNTEAFF.

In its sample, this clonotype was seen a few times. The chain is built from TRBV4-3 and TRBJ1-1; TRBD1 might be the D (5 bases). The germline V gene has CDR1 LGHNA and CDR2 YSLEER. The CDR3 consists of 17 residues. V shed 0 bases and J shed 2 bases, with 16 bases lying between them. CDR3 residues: CASSQDFYGGVNTEAFF. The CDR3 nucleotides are TGCGCCAGCAGCCAAGATTTCTACGGGGGGGTAAACACTGAAGCTTTCTTT.

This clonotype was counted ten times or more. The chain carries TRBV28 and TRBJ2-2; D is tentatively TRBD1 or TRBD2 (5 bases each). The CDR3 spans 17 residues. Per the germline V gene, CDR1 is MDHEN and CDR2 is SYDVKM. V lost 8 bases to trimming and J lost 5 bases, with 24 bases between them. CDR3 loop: CASDNLRGQGGTGELFF. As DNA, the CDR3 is TGTGCCAGCGACAACCTAAGAGGGCAGGGCGGGACCGGGGAGCTGTTTTTT. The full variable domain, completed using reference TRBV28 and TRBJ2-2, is DVKVTQSSRYLVKRTGEKVFLECVQDMDHENMFWYRQDPGLGLRLIYFSYDVKMKEKGDIPEGYSVSREKKERFSLILESASTNQTSMYLCASDNLRGQGGTGELFFGEGSRLTVL.

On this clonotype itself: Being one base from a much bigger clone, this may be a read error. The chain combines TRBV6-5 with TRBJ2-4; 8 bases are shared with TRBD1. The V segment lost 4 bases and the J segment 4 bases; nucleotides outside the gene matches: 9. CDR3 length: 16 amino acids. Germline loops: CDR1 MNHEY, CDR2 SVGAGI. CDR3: CASSCSWTGRKNIQYF. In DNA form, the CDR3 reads TGTGCCAGCAGTTGCTCGTGGACAGGGAGGAAAAACATTCAGTACTTC.